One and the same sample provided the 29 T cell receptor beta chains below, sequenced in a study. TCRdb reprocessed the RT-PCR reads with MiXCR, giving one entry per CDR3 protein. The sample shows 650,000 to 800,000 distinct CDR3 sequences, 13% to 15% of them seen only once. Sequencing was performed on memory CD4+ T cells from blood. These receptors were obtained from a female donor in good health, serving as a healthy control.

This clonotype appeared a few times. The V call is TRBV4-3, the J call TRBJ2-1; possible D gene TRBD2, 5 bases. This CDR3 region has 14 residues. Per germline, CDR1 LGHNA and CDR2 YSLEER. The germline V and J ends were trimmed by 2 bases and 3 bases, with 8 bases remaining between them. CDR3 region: CASSQNRDYNEQFF. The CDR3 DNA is TGCGCCAGCAGCCAAAACCGGGACTACAATGAGCAGTTCTTC.

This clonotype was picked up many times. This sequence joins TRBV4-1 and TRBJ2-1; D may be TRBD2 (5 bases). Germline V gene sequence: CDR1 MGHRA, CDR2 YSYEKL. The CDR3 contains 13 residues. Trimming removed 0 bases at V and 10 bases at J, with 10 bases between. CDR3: CASSQDNWREQFF. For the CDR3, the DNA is TGCGCCAGCAGCCAAGATAACTGGAGGGAGCAGTTCTTC.

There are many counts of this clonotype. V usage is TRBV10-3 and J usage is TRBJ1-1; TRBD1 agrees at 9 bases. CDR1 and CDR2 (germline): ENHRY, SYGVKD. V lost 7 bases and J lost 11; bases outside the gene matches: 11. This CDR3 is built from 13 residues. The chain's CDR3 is CAIMQRDREEAFF. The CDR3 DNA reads TGTGCCATCATGCAGCGGGACAGGGAGGAGGCTTTCTTT.

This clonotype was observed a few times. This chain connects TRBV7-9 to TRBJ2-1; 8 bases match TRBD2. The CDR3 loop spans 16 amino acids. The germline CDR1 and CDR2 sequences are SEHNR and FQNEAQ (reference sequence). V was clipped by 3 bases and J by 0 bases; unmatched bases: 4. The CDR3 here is CASSFLGTSSYNEQFF. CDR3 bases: TGTGCCAGCAGCTTTTTAGGGACTAGCTCCTACAATGAGCAGTTCTTC.

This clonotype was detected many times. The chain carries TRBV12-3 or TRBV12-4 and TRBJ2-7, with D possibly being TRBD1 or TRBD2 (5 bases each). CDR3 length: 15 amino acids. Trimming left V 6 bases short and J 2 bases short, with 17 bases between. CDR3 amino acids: CASRATGDRAYEQYF. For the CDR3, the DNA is TGTGCCAGCAGAGCTACCGGGGACCGAGCCTACGAGCAGTACTTC.

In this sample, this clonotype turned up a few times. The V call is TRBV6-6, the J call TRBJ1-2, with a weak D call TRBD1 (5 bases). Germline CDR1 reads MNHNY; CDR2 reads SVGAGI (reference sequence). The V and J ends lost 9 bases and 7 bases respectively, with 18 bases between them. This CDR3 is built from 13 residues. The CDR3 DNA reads TGTGCCAGTAGTGGGGCGCCAGCGACTGGCTACACCTTC. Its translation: CASSGAPATGYTF.

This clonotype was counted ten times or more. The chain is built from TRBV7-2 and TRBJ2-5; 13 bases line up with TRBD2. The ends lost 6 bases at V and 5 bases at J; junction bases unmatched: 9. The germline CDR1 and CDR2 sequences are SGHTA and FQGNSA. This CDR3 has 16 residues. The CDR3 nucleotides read TGTGCCAGCAGTCCCCCGGGACTAGCGGGACTGGAGACCCAGTACTTC. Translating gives CASSPPGLAGLETQYF. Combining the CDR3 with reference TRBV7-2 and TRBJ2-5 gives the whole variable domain GAGVSQSPSNKVTEKGKDVELRCDPISGHTALYWYRQSLGQGLEFLIYFQGNSAPDKSGLPSDRFSAERTGGSVSTLTIQRTQQEDSAVYLCASSPPGLAGLETQYFGPGTRLLVL.

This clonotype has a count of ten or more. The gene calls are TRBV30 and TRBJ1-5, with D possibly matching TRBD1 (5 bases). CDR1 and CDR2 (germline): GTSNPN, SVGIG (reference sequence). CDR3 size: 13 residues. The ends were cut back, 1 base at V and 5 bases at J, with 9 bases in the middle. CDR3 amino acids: CAWSEVGDQPQHF. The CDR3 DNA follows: TGTGCCTGGAGTGAGGTGGGGGATCAGCCCCAGCATTTT. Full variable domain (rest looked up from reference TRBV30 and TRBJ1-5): SQTIHQWPATLVQPVGSPLSLECTVEGTSNPNLYWYRQAAGRGLQLLFYSVGIGQISSEVPQNLSASRPQDRQFILSSKKLLLSDSGFYLCAWSEVGDQPQHFGDGTRLSIL.

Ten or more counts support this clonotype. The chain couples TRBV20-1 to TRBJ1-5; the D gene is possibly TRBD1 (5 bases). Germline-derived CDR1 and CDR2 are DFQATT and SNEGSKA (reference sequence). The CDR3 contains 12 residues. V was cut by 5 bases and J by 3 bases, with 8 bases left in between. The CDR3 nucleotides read TGCAGTGCTCGGGACGTCAATCAGCCCCAGCATTTT. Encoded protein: CSARDVNQPQHF.

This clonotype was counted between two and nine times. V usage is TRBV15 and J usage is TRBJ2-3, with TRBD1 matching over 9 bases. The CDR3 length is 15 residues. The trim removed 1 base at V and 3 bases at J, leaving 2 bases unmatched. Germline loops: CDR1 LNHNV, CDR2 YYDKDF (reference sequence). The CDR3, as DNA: TGTGCCACCAGCAGAGGGACAGGGGCAACAGATACGCAGTATTTT. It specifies CATSRGTGATDTQYF.

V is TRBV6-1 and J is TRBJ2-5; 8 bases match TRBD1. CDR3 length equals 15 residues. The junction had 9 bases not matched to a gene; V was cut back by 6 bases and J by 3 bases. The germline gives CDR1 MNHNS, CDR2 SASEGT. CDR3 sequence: CASSDRGKVKETQYF. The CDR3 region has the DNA TGTGCCAGCAGCGACAGGGGAAAGGTTAAAGAGACCCAGTACTTC.

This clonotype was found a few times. The DNA of the CDR3 is TGTGCCAGCAGCTGGCTAGAATCTACTGAAGCTTTCTTT. It codes for CASSWLESTEAFF. The rearrangement joins TRBV5-5 to TRBJ1-1; D unclear. V lost 3 bases, J lost 5 bases, and 11 bases lay in between. Germline V lookup: CDR1 SGHKS, CDR2 YYEKEE (reference sequence). CDR3 length: 13 amino acids.

CDR3 amino acids: CSARVTSGRGTRNEQFF. CDR3 nucleotides: TGCAGTGCTCGAGTGACTAGCGGGAGGGGGACCAGGAATGAGCAGTTCTTC. The chain employs TRBV20-1 and TRBJ2-1, with 14 bases fitting TRBD2. Trimming at V came to 5 bases and at J to 7 bases, leaving 13 bases not matched to a gene. This CDR3 comprises 17 residues. Germline V gene data show CDR1 as DFQATT and CDR2 as SNEGSKA (reference sequence).

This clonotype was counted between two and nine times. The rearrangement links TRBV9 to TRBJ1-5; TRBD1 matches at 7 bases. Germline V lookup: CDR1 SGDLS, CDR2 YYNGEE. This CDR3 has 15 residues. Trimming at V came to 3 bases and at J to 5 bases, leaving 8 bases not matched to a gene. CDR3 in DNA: TGTGCCAGCAGCGCCGGCTCAGGGGGTGATCAGCCCCAGCATTTT. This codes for CASSAGSGGDQPQHF.

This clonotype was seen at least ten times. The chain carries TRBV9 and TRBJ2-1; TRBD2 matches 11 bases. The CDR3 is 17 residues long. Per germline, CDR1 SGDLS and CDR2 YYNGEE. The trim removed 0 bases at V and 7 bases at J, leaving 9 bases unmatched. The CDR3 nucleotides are TGTGCCAGCAGCGTAGGCTTTAGCGGGGGGGTGGAAAATGAGCAGTTCTTC. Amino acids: CASSVGFSGGVENEQFF.

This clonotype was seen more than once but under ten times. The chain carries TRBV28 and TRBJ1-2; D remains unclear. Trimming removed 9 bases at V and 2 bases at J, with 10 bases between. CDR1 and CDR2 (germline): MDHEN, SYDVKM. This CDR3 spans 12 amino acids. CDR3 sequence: CASKTGNYGYTF. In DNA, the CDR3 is TGTGCCAGTAAAACCGGGAACTATGGCTACACCTTC.

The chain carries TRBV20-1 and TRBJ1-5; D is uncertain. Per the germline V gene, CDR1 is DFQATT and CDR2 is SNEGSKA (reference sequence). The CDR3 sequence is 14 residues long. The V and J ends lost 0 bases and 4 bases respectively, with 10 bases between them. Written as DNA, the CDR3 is TGCAGTGCTAGAGATGTAGCGACTAATCAGCCCCAGCATTTT. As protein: CSARDVATNQPQHF.

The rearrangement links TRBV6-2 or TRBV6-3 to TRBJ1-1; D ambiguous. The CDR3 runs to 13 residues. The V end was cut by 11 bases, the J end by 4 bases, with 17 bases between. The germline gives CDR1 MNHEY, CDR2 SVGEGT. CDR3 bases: TGTGCCGGGTGCAAGGCCGGCGGCACTGAAGCTTTCTTT. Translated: CAGCKAGGTEAFF.

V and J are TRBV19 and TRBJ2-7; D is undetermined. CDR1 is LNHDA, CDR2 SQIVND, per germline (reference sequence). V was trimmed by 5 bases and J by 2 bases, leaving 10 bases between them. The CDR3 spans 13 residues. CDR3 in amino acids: CASSPRWTYEQYF. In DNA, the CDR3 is TGTGCCAGTAGTCCCCGTTGGACCTACGAGCAGTACTTC.

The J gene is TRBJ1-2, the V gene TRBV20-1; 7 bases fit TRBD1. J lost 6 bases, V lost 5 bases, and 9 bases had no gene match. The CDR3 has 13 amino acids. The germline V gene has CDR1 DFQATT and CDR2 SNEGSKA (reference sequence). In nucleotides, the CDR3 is TGCAGTGCTCTCAGGGGGGGGAGCGATGGCTACACCTTC. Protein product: CSALRGGSDGYTF.

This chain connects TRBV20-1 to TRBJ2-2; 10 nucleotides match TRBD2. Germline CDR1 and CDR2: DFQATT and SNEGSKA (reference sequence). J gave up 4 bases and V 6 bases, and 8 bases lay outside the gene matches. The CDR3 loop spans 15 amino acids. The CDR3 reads CSASRVAGGTGELFF. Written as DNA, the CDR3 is TGCAGTGCCAGTAGGGTAGCGGGGGGCACCGGGGAGCTGTTTTTT.

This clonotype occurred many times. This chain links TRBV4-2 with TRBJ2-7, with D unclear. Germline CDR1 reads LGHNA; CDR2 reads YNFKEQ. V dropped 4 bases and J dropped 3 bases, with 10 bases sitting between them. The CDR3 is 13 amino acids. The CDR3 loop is CASSPSDGYEQYF. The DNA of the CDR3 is TGTGCCAGCAGCCCCAGTGACGGCTACGAGCAGTACTTC.

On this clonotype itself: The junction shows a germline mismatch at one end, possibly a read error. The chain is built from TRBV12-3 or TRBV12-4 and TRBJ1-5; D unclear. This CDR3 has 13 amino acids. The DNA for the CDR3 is TGTGCCAGCAGTTTAGGAGGAGCTCGGGGATTGTATTTT. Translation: CASSLGGARGLYF.

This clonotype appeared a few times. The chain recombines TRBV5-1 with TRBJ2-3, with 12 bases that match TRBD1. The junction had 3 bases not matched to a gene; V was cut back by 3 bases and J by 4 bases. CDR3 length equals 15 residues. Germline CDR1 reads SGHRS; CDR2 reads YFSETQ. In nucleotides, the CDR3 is TGCGCCAGCAGCTCGGGACAGGGGGCAGCAGATACGCAGTATTTT. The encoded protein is CASSSGQGAADTQYF.

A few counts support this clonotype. The CDR3 region has the DNA TGCGCCAGCAGCGCGCGGACTAGCGGATTCTACGAGCAGTACTTC. Amino acid sequence: CASSARTSGFYEQYF. The chain carries TRBV4-3 and TRBJ2-7; 10 bases are a match to TRBD2. Trimming cost V 5 bases and J 3 bases; bases outside gene matches: 7. CDR3 length equals 15 residues. The germline gives CDR1 LGHNA, CDR2 YSLEER.

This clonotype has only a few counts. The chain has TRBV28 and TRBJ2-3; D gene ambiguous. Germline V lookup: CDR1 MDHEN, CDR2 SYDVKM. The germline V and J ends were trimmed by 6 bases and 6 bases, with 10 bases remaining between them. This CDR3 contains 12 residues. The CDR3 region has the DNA TGTGCCAGCAGGACCCGATTTGATACGCAGTATTTT. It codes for CASRTRFDTQYF.

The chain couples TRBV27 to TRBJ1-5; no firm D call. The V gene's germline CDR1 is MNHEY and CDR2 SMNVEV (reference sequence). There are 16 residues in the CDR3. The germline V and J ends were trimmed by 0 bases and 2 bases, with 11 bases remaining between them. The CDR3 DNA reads TGTGCCAGCAGTTTATCCCCTCCGCGCGGCAATCAGCCCCAGCATTTT. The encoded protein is CASSLSPPRGNQPQHF.

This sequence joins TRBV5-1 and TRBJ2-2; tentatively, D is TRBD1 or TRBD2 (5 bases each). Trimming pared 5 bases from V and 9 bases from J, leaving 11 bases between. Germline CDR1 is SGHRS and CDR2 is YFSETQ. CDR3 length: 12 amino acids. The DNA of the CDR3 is TGCGCCAGCAGAAGGGGAGTCCGGGAGCTGTTTTTT. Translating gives CASRRGVRELFF.

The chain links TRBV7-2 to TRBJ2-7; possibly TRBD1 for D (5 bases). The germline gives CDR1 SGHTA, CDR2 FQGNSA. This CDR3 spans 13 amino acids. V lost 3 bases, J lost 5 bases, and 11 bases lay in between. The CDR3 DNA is TGTGCCAGCAGCTTCTTACCAGGGAACGAGCAGTACTTC. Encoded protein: CASSFLPGNEQYF.